A selection of T cell receptor beta chains follows, all from one sample in a study of blood T cell repertoires in COVID-19. Measured with immunoSEQ multiplex PCR; TCRdb has only the in-frame clones, and not every one. This table holds under 150,000 clones, more than 75% found once. The specimen sequenced was peripheral blood. The receptors shown here come from a man aged 55 to 70 with acute or convalescent COVID-19. Both conserved end residues are part of each CDR3. The D gene is left open where the match is weak. Clone size is shown for a subset of rows, as once, few, many or a class of expanded clone.

V gene: TRBV28
D gene: TRBD1
clone size: .
J gene: TRBJ1-5
CDR3 protein: CASRPRDRGSQPQHF
CDR3 DNA: TGTGCCAGCAGGCCCCGGGACAGGGGGAGTCAGCCCCAGCATTTT

V gene: TRBV6-1
D gene: .
clone size: few
J gene: TRBJ2-3
CDR3 protein: CASSEALRGTDTQYF
CDR3 DNA: TGTGCCAGCAGTGAAGCGCTTCGGGGCACAGATACGCAGTATTTT

V gene: TRBV18
D gene: TRBD1
clone size: few
J gene: TRBJ2-1
CDR3 protein: CASSPPAGGSYNEQFF
CDR3 DNA: TGTGCCAGCTCACCACCGGCAGGGGGCTCCTACAATGAGCAGTTCTTC

V gene: TRBV5-1
D gene: TRBD2
clone size: .
J gene: TRBJ2-1
CDR3 protein: CASSSTSGSPNEQFF
CDR3 DNA: TGCGCCAGCAGCTCCACTAGCGGGAGTCCCAATGAGCAGTTCTTC

V gene: TRBV7-9
D gene: .
clone size: .
J gene: TRBJ1-1
CDR3 protein: CASSPPGGTEAFF
CDR3 DNA: TGTGCCAGCAGCCCACCGGGGGGCACTGAAGCTTTCTTT

V gene: TRBV11-2
D gene: TRBD2
clone size: .
J gene: TRBJ2-3
CDR3 protein: CASSLVAGGPPTDTQYF
CDR3 DNA: TGTGCCAGCAGCTTAGTGGCGGGAGGGCCCCCCACAGATACGCAGTATTTT

V gene: TRBV6-6
D gene: .
clone size: .
J gene: TRBJ2-5
CDR3 protein: CASRELDQETQYF
CDR3 DNA: TGTGCCAGCCGGGAGCTGGATCAAGAGACCCAGTACTTC

V gene: TRBV11-2
D gene: .
clone size: .
J gene: TRBJ2-7
CDR3 protein: CASRPAGPQYEQYF
CDR3 DNA: TGTGCCAGCAGGCCTGCAGGGCCCCAGTACGAGCAGTACTTC

V gene: TRBV5-1
D gene: TRBD1
clone size: .
J gene: TRBJ1-4
CDR3 protein: CASSSDREVGQEKLFF
CDR3 DNA: TGCGCCAGCAGCTCGGACAGGGAAGTAGGGCAAGAAAAACTGTTTTTT

V gene: TRBV24-1
D gene: TRBD1
clone size: .
J gene: TRBJ2-3
CDR3 protein: CATSDFGTGSTDTQYF
CDR3 DNA: TGTGCCACCAGTGACTTCGGGACAGGGAGCACAGATACGCAGTATTTT

V gene: TRBV2
D gene: .
clone size: .
J gene: TRBJ1-1
CDR3 protein: CASSLTGHTEAFF
CDR3 DNA: TGTGCCAGCAGTTTGACAGGACACACTGAAGCTTTCTTT

V gene: TRBV6-6
D gene: .
clone size: .
J gene: TRBJ2-7
CDR3 protein: CASKPPAGDSEQYF
CDR3 DNA: TGTGCCAGCAAACCCCCCGCAGGGGATTCCGAGCAGTACTTC

V gene: TRBV18
D gene: .
clone size: .
J gene: TRBJ2-3
CDR3 protein: CASSQGEGDTDTQYF
CDR3 DNA: TGTGCCAGCTCCCAAGGGGAGGGGGACACAGATACGCAGTATTTT

V gene: TRBV9
D gene: TRBD1
clone size: .
J gene: TRBJ2-5
CDR3 protein: CASSVGTVQETQYF
CDR3 DNA: TGTGCCAGCAGCGTCGGGACAGTGCAAGAGACCCAGTACTTC

V gene: TRBV5-1
D gene: TRBD2
clone size: .
J gene: TRBJ2-1
CDR3 protein: CASSLYSGRSSYNEQFF
CDR3 DNA: TGCGCCAGCAGCCTCTATAGCGGGCGTAGCTCCTACAATGAGCAGTTCTTC

V gene: TRBV18
D gene: TRBD2
clone size: .
J gene: TRBJ2-1
CDR3 protein: CASSPLAGNNEQFF
CDR3 DNA: TGTGCCAGCTCACCCCTAGCGGGAAACAATGAGCAGTTCTTC

V gene: TRBV7-8
D gene: .
clone size: .
J gene: TRBJ1-6
CDR3 protein: CASSLERGPLHF
CDR3 DNA: TGTGCCAGCAGCTTAGAGCGGGGACCCCTCCACTTT

V gene: TRBV5-8
D gene: .
clone size: once
J gene: TRBJ2-7
CDR3 protein: CASSLDYLSSYEQYF
CDR3 DNA: TGTGCCAGCAGCTTGGACTACCTCAGCTCCTACGAGCAGTACTTC

V gene: TRBV9
D gene: TRBD1
clone size: .
J gene: TRBJ1-5
CDR3 protein: CASSATGAGNQPQHF
CDR3 DNA: TGTGCCAGCAGCGCTACAGGGGCTGGCAATCAGCCCCAGCATTTT

V gene: TRBV5-1
D gene: .
clone size: .
J gene: TRBJ2-2
CDR3 protein: CASSLRGTGTGELFF
CDR3 DNA: TGCGCCAGCAGCCTCAGGGGTACGGGTACCGGGGAGCTGTTTTTT

V gene: TRBV5-8
D gene: TRBD1
clone size: once
J gene: TRBJ2-7
CDR3 protein: CASSPGQGLYEQYF
CDR3 DNA: TGTGCCAGCAGCCCAGGACAGGGCCTCTACGAGCAGTACTTC

V gene: TRBV30
D gene: TRBD2
clone size: .
J gene: TRBJ2-3
CDR3 protein: CAWSVPRTSGFADTQYF
CDR3 DNA: TGTGCCTGGAGTGTACCCCGGACTAGCGGGTTCGCAGATACGCAGTATTTT

V gene: TRBV3-1/TRBV3-2
D gene: .
clone size: .
J gene: TRBJ2-3
CDR3 protein: CASEGWSTDTQYF
CDR3 DNA: TGTGCCAGCGAGGGCTGGAGCACAGATACGCAGTATTTT

V gene: TRBV6-5
D gene: .
clone size: .
J gene: TRBJ1-2
CDR3 protein: CASSYSGTIDYGYTF
CDR3 DNA: TGTGCCAGCAGTTACTCAGGGACAATTGACTATGGCTACACCTTC

V gene: TRBV6-5
D gene: .
clone size: .
J gene: TRBJ2-2
CDR3 protein: CASIRRGTGELFF
CDR3 DNA: TGTGCCTCGATTAGGAGGGGCACCGGGGAGCTGTTTTTT

V gene: TRBV7-2
D gene: .
clone size: .
J gene: TRBJ2-3
CDR3 protein: CASSSQVTDTQYF
CDR3 DNA: TGTGCCAGCAGCTCACAGGTCACAGATACGCAGTATTTT

V gene: TRBV18
D gene: TRBD2
clone size: once
J gene: TRBJ2-7
CDR3 protein: CASSPPWAGEGHEQYF
CDR3 DNA: TGTGCCAGCTCACCACCCTGGGCGGGAGAGGGGCACGAGCAGTACTTC

V gene: TRBV6-5
D gene: .
clone size: .
J gene: TRBJ2-3
CDR3 protein: CASREATDTQYF
CDR3 DNA: TGTGCCAGCAGGGAGGCAACAGATACGCAGTATTTT

V gene: TRBV18
D gene: TRBD2
clone size: .
J gene: TRBJ2-1
CDR3 protein: CASSSLAGKSYNEQFF
CDR3 DNA: TGTGCCAGCTCGTCGCTAGCGGGAAAATCCTACAATGAGCAGTTCTTC

V gene: TRBV7-2
D gene: TRBD1
clone size: .
J gene: TRBJ2-7
CDR3 protein: CASSARQGHEQYF
CDR3 DNA: TGTGCCAGCAGCGCCCGACAGGGCCACGAGCAGTACTTC

V gene: TRBV30
D gene: .
clone size: .
J gene: TRBJ1-1
CDR3 protein: CAGRGRNTEAFF
CDR3 DNA: TGTGCCGGCAGGGGCCGGAACACTGAAGCTTTCTTT

V gene: TRBV19
D gene: .
clone size: few
J gene: TRBJ1-5
CDR3 protein: CASSEQGIRNQPQHF
CDR3 DNA: TGTGCCAGTAGTGAACAGGGAATTCGCAATCAGCCCCAGCATTTT